This TCR beta chain came from a study of human T cells and chemical hapten exposure. Whole-study findings and limits: TCRs at high frequency, those above 1 in 1000, did not change with DPC sensitization.

As for time point: patch test 1, 2 weeks after DPC sensitization. Documented treatment: therapeutic diphenylcyclopropenone sensitization with weekly scalp DPC. As for this clonotype: Its antigen remains unknown.

Germline V gene data show CDR1 as SGHVS and CDR2 as FQNEAQ. V lost 4 bases and J 5 bases, leaving 14 bases between the germline ends. CDR3 length: 14 residues. In TCRdb, the RACE reads were re-called with MiXCR into one record per CDR3 protein. The table has roughly 200,000 distinct CDR3 sequences, 20% to 25% seen once. Sequencing used whole blood, obtained in connection with sensitization to the hapten diphenylcyclopropenone (DPC). The chain couples TRBV7-8 to TRBJ2-5, with D tentatively TRBD1 (6 bases). The TCR originated in a woman in her forties or fifties with alopecia areata. Some clones in this sample may be carry-over from other donors' samples. As DNA, the CDR3 is TGTGCCAGCAGCTCCTACAGGGTTTCTGAGACCCAGTACTTC. It yields the protein CASSSYRVSETQYF.